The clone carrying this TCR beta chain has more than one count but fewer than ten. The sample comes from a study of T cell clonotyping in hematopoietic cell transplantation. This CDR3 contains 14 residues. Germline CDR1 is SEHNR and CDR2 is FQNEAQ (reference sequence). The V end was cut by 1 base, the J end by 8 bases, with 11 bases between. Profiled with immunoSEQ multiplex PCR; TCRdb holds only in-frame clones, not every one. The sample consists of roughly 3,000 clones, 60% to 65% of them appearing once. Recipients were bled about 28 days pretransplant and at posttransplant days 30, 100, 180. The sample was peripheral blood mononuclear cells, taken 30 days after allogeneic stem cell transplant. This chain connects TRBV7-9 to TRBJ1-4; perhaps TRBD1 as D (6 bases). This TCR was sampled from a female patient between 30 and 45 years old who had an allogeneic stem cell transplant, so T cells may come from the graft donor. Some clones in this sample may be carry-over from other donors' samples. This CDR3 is CASSLDREEEKLFF. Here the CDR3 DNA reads TGTGCCAGCAGCTTAGACAGGGAGGAAGAAAAACTGTTTTTT.